Here is one T cell receptor beta chain with its context. The sample belongs to a study of shared clonotypes between healthy human individuals. There are 13 residues in the CDR3. The V gene lost 4 bases and the J gene lost 2 bases, with 8 bases spanning the gap. The germline gives CDR1 SGHVS, CDR2 FQNEAQ. Assay: immunoSEQ multiplex PCR; the TCRdb copy retains only in-frame clones and omits some. The sample holds about 2.1 million clones, around 95% seen once. CD45RO negativity and positive selection for CCR7 defined naive CD8 cells, a population that excluded terminally differentiated effector memory CD45RA+ cells.

The chain couples TRBV7-8 to TRBJ1-2; D gene uncertain. The source of this sequence is a man younger than 35 in good health. Some clones in this sample may be carry-over from other donors' samples. Sample: naive CD8+ T cells from PBMCs. Here the CDR3 reads CASSSIRNYGYTF. The DNA for the CDR3 is TGTGCCAGCAGCTCGATACGGAACTATGGCTACACCTTC.